This T cell receptor (delta chain) comes out of a study of Vδ1+ human thymocytes. Study results and limitations: Thymic delta-chain repertoires held roughly 18% Vdelta2 sequences and few Vdelta3, despite high sort purity. Highly polyclonal TRG and TRD repertoires with Gaussian CDR3 length distributions appeared in thymus.

Extracted RNA was reverse transcribed into cDNA. CDR3 amplicons came from multiplex PCR with pooled V-gene forward and constant-region reverse primers. TCRdb processed the multiplex PCR reads again with the CATT caller. Of about 54,000 delta-chain clones listed, 15% to 20% are singletons. With regard to this clone: What it binds is unknown.

Trimming took off 2 bases at V and 0 bases at J, with 16 bases between the two ends. CDR1 and CDR2 from the germline V gene are TSWWSYY and QGS. CDR3 length: 17 residues. Sequencing input: Vdelta1+ gamma-delta thymocytes from the thymus. The sample's subset: FACS-sorted CD3+ TCRalphabeta- TCRVdelta1+ TCRVdelta2- thymocytes. The sequence came from a boy under two years old who had congenital heart surgery. V is TRDV1 and J is TRDJ1, with a weak D call TRDD3 (6 bases). This chain's CDR3 is CALGESLPTGYTDKLIF. Here the CDR3 DNA reads TGTGCTCTTGGGGAATCCCTCCCGACTGGGTACACCGATAAACTCATCTTT.